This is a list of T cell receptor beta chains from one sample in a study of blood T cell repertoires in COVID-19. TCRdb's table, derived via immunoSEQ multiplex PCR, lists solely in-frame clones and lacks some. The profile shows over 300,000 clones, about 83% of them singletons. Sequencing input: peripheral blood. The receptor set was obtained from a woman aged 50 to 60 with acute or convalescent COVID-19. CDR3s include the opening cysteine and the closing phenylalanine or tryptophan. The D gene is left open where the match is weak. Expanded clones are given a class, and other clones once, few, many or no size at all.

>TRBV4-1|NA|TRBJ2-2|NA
CASRSKNTGELFF
TGCGCCAGCAGAAGCAAAAACACCGGGGAGCTGTTTTTT
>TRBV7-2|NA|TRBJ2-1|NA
CASSPGHYEQFF
TGTGCCAGCAGCCCGGGACACTATGAGCAGTTCTTC
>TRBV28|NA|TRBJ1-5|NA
CASSSPAGAQPQHF
TGTGCCAGCAGTTCACCCGCAGGGGCTCAGCCCCAGCATTTT
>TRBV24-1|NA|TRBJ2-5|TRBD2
CATSDAGTSGKETQYF
TGTGCCACCAGTGATGCCGGGACTAGCGGGAAAGAGACCCAGTACTTC
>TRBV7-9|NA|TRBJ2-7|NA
CASSLLQQGEQYF
TGTGCCAGCAGCTTACTGCAACAGGGCGAGCAGTACTTC
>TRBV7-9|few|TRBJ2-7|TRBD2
CASSPSGAVPGEQYF
TGTGCCAGCAGCCCAAGCGGGGCCGTTCCGGGCGAGCAGTACTTC
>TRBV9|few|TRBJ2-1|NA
CASSPPLEGRGEQFF
TGTGCCAGCAGCCCCCCCTTGGAGGGCCGCGGGGAGCAGTTCTTC
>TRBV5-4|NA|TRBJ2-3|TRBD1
CASSPSPGTGSAGDTQYF
TGTGCCAGCAGCCCAAGTCCCGGGACAGGGTCGGCCGGAGATACGCAGTATTTT
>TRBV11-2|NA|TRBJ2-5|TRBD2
CASSFTSGSEGETQYF
TGTGCCAGCAGCTTCACTAGCGGGAGTGAAGGAGAGACCCAGTACTTC
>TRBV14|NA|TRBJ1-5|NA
CASSQYGSYQPQHF
TGTGCCAGCAGCCAATATGGTAGTTATCAGCCCCAGCATTTT
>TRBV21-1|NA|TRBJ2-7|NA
CASSKAGPGVSHEQYF
TGTGCCAGCAGCAAAGCGGGGCCAGGGGTCTCCCACGAGCAGTACTTC
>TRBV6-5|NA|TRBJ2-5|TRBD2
CASSRLAQETQYF
TGTGCCAGCAGCCGACTAGCTCAAGAGACCCAGTACTTC
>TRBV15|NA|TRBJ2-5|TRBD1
CATSTGTVETQYF
TGTGCCACCAGCACCGGGACAGTTGAGACCCAGTACTTC
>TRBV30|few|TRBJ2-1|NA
CAWGQNEQFF
TGTGCCTGGGGACAGAATGAGCAGTTCTTC
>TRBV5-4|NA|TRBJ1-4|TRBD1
CASSVPTGENEKLFF
TGTGCCAGCAGCGTACCGACAGGGGAGAATGAAAAACTGTTTTTT
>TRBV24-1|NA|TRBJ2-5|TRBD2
CATSPGGGETQYF
TGTGCCACCAGTCCGGGGGGAGGGGAGACCCAGTACTTC
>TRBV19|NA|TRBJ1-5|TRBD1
CASKGQGFQPQHF
TGTGCCAGTAAGGGACAGGGGTTTCAGCCCCAGCATTTT
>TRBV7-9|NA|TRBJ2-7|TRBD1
CASSLTLTGQLYEQYF
TGTGCCAGCAGCTTGACTTTAACGGGACAGCTCTACGAGCAGTACTTC
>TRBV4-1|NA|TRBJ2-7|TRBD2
CASSHTLAGGPLNYEQYF
TGCGCCAGCAGCCACACACTAGCGGGAGGGCCCTTGAACTACGAGCAGTACTTC
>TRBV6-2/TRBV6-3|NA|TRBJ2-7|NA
CASSYWGPYEQYF
TGTGCCAGCAGTTATTGGGGCCCCTACGAGCAGTACTTC
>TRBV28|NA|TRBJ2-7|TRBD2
CASSSLLAGYPYEQYF
TGTGCCAGCAGTTCTCTACTAGCGGGATACCCCTACGAGCAGTACTTC
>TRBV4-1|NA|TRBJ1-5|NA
CASSQPPLNQPQHF
TGCGCCAGCAGCCAACCTCCCCTTAATCAGCCCCAGCATTTT
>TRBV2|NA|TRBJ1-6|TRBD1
CASRERTGSSSYNSPLHF
TGTGCCAGCAGGGAAAGGACAGGCTCAAGCTCCTATAATTCACCCCTCCACTTT
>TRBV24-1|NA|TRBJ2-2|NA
CATSQPEANTGELFF
TGTGCCACCAGTCAACCGGAGGCGAACACCGGGGAGCTGTTTTTT
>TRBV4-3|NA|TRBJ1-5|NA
CASSQGVGAGNQPQHF
TGCGCCAGCAGCCAGGGAGTGGGGGCTGGCAATCAGCCCCAGCATTTT
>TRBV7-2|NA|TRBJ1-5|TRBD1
CASSLGGTDNQPQHF
TGTGCCAGCAGCTTAGGAGGGACAGATAATCAGCCCCAGCATTTT
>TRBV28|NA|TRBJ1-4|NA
CASSLYGPTTNEKLFF
TGTGCCAGCAGCCTTTATGGGCCTACAACTAATGAAAAACTGTTTTTT
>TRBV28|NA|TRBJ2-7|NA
CASRKSGYYEQYF
TGTGCCAGCAGGAAATCAGGGTACTACGAGCAGTACTTC
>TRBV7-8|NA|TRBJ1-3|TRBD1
CASSSGRGPGNTIYF
TGTGCCAGCAGCTCCGGCAGGGGGCCTGGAAACACCATATATTTT
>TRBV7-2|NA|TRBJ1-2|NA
CASSFSPVSNYGYTF
TGTGCCAGCAGCTTTAGCCCAGTCTCTAACTATGGCTACACCTTC
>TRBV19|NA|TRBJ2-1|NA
CASSIIGVSYNEQFF
TGTGCCAGTAGTATAATCGGAGTGAGCTACAATGAGCAGTTCTTC
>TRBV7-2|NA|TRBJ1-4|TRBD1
CASSSQGGPEKLFF
TGTGCCAGCAGCTCCCAAGGGGGCCCTGAAAAACTGTTTTTT
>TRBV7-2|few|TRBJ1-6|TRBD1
CASRWTGPNSPLHF
TGTGCCAGCAGATGGACAGGCCCCAATTCACCCCTCCACTTT
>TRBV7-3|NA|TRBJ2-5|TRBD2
CASSPGLAGEETQYF
TGTGCCAGCAGCCCGGGACTAGCGGGAGAAGAGACCCAGTACTTC
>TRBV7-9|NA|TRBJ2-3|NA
CASSRVAAADTQYF
TGTGCCAGCAGCCGCGTCGCGGCGGCCGATACGCAGTATTTT
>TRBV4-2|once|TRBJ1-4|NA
CASSQDRAGSEKLFF
TGTGCCAGCAGCCAAGACAGGGCGGGGAGTGAAAAACTGTTTTTT
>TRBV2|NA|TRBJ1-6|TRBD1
CASEATGTGDSPLHF
TGTGCCAGCGAAGCAACCGGGACAGGGGATTCACCCCTCCACTTT
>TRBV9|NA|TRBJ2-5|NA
CASSETRGRETQYF
TGTGCCAGCAGCGAGACTAGGGGGCGGGAGACCCAGTACTTC
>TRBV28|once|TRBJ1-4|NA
CASVAGKREKLFF
TGTGCCAGCGTCGCAGGGAAGAGGGAAAAACTGTTTTTT
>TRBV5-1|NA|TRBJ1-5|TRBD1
CASSLGIDRGPSQPQHF
TGCGCCAGCAGCTTGGGTATCGACAGGGGGCCGAGTCAGCCCCAGCATTTT
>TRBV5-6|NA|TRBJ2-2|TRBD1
CASSLSPGQGLANTGELFF
TGTGCCAGCAGCTTGAGTCCCGGACAGGGCCTAGCGAACACCGGGGAGCTGTTTTTT
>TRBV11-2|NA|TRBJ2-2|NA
CASSLVWAGAGELFF
TGTGCCAGCAGCTTAGTTTGGGCAGGGGCCGGGGAGCTGTTTTTT
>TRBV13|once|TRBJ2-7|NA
CASSARVAAYEQYF
TGTGCCAGCAGCGCCCGGGTCGCCGCCTACGAGCAGTACTTC
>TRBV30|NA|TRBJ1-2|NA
CAWSRQNYGYTF
TGTGCCTGGAGTCGACAGAACTATGGCTACACCTTC
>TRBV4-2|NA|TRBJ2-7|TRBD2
CASSQEASGVSYEQYF
TGTGCCAGCAGCCAAGAGGCGAGCGGGGTTTCCTACGAGCAGTACTTC
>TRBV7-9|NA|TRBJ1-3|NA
CASSLDRAGNTIYF
TGTGCCAGCAGCTTAGACAGGGCTGGAAACACCATATATTTT
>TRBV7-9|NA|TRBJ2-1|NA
CASSSSDSHEQFF
TGTGCCAGCAGCTCGTCGGACAGCCATGAGCAGTTCTTC
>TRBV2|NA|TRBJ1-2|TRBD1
CASSGRQGPHYTF
TGTGCCAGCAGTGGGAGACAGGGGCCCCACTACACCTTC
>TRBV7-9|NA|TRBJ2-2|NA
CASSLRRVDGTGELFF
TGTGCCAGCAGCTTAAGGAGGGTGGACGGAACCGGGGAGCTGTTTTTT
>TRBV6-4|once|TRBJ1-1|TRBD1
CASRANLQGAMGGTEAFF
TGTGCCAGCAGAGCCAATTTACAGGGGGCAATGGGGGGCACTGAAGCTTTCTTT
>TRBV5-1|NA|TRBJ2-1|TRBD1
CASSPVGQGVGNEQFF
TGCGCCAGCAGCCCAGTGGGACAGGGGGTAGGAAATGAGCAGTTCTTC
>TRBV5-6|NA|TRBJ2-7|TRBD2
CASTQGGGLAGIPREQYF
TGTGCCAGCACCCAGGGGGGGGGACTAGCGGGAATTCCAAGAGAGCAGTACTTC
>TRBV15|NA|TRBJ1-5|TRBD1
CATSRAGGGRNQPQHF
TGTGCCACCAGCAGAGCAGGGGGCGGTCGCAATCAGCCCCAGCATTTT
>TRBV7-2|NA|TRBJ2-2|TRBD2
CASELRGLAVANTGELFF
TGTGCCAGCGAGCTTAGGGGACTAGCGGTCGCGAACACCGGGGAGCTGTTTTTT
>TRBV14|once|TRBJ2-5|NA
CASSPYRAASGETQYF
TGTGCCAGCAGCCCGTACAGGGCCGCATCAGGAGAGACCCAGTACTTC
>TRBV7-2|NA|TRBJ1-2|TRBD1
CASSSDRGNYGYTF
TGTGCCAGCAGCTCGGACAGGGGTAACTATGGCTACACCTTC
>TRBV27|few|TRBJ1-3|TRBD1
CASSPWDRAGNTIYF
TGTGCCAGCAGTCCCTGGGACAGGGCTGGAAACACCATATATTTT
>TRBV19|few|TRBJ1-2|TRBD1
CASKGQGYYGYTF
TGTGCCAGTAAAGGACAGGGGTACTATGGCTACACCTTC
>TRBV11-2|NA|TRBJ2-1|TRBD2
CASSTTALAGGSEFF
TGTGCCAGCAGCACCACGGCACTAGCGGGGGGGAGCGAGTTCTTC